This TCR beta chain was obtained from a study of T cell repertoires in aging, cancer and after chemotherapy. The CDR3 is 15 amino acids. The V gene's germline CDR1 is LNHDA and CDR2 SQIVND (reference sequence). Trimming cost V 2 bases and J 3 bases, with 10 bases left between them. The template was genomic DNA from peripheral blood, not RNA. By sample share, this clonotype is large. A mixed TRB-A/B primer pool amplified rearranged TRB by multiplex touch-down PCR. TCRdb itself ran the multiplex PCR reads through MiXCR, one entry per CDR3 protein. The repertoire holds over a thousand distinct CDR3 sequences, with around a fifth as singletons.

The chain couples TRBV19 to TRBJ1-4; D is uncertain. The receptor's source is a human donor with a solid tumor. The material sequenced was blood. Written as DNA, the CDR3 is TGTGCCAGTAGTATACTGAGGCATCCTAATGAAAAACTGTTTTTT. It encodes CASSILRHPNEKLFF. The full variable domain, its missing parts supplied by reference TRBV19 and TRBJ1-4, is DGGITQSPKYLFRKEGQNVTLSCEQNLNHDAMYWYRQDPGQGLRLIYYSQIVNDFQKGDIAEGYSVSREKKESFPLTVTSAQKNPTAFYLCASSILRHPNEKLFFGSGTQLSVL.